This TCR beta chain was sequenced in a study of cytomegalovirus exposure and HLA in healthy donors. Germline trimming cut 5 bases from V and 5 bases from J; bases unmatched to any gene: 4. The germline V gene encodes CDR1 SGHTA and CDR2 FQGTGA. The CDR3 totals 13 residues. The method was immunoSEQ multiplex PCR; TCRdb's version includes in-frame clones alone and lacks a portion of them. The sample includes some 330,000 clones, 86% of them seen just once. This clone was counted a single time. The chain combines TRBV7-3 with TRBJ1-1, with 8 bases that match TRBD1. Material for sequencing was PBMCs. The source of this sequence is a woman between 18 and 29 years old in good health and CMV-seronegative. CDR3 nucleotides: TGTGCCAGCAGCCCAGGGGGCATTACTGAAGCTTTCTTT. This codes for CASSPGGITEAFF.